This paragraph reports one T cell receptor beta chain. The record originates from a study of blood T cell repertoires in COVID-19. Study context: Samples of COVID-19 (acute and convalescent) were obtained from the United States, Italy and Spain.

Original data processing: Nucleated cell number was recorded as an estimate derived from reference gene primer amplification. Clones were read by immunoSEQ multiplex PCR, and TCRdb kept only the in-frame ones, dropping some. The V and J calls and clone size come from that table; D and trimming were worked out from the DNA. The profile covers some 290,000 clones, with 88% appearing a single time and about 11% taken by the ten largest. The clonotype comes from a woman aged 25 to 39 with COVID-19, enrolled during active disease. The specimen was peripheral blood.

The CDR3 loop reads CASSYLGQGGYEQYF. In DNA form, the CDR3 reads TGTGCCAGCAGTTACTTAGGCCAGGGAGGCTACGAGCAGTACTTC. The V and J genes are TRBV6-5 and TRBJ2-7; TRBD2 is a possible D gene (6 bases). The CDR3 runs 15 residues. Trimming removed 1 base from V and 3 bases from J, with 13 bases in between. The germline V gene has CDR1 MNHEY and CDR2 SVGAGI.